The 5 T cell receptor beta chains below all came from one sample that was sequenced in a study of T cell clusters in autoimmune cytopenias (dated by TCRdb to about 2019). Per sample, roughly 260 ng of peripheral blood genomic DNA, tens of thousands of genome equivalents, was used for TRB amplification. The sequencing machine was an Illumina MiSeq. To amplify TRB rearrangements, a touch-down multiplex PCR protocol was run with the TRB-A and TRB-B primer pools combined in a single tube. TCRdb reprocessed the reads and assigns one entry to each CDR3 protein sequence, leaving out DNA. The sample has 2,100 or so distinct CDR3 sequences on record. The ten largest clones capture about 47% of the sample. The sample consisted of peripheral blood. These receptors all come from a human donor with an autoimmune cytopenia or autoimmune hepatitis (not recorded which).

This chain connects TRBV6-5 to TRBJ2-2; absent DNA, TCRdb's TRBD2 call cannot be checked. The V gene's germline CDR1 is MNHEY and CDR2 SVGAGI. The CDR3 is 18 residues long. The chain's CDR3 is CASSASVGGGAHTGELFF.

This clonotype is deemed medium-sized by its frequency. The chain is built from TRBV19 and TRBJ2-5. Germline-derived CDR1 and CDR2 are LNHDA and SQIVND (reference sequence). The CDR3 has 13 amino acids. CDR3 sequence: CASSTGYGGTQYF.

Frequency places this clonotype as medium-sized. V is TRBV27 and J is TRBJ2-5; TCRdb's D gene call, TRBD1, goes unchecked for lack of DNA. The CDR3 loop spans 15 amino acids. Germline CDR1 reads MNHEY; CDR2 reads SMNVEV (reference sequence). The CDR3 sequence is CASRWGRSEQETQYF.

In terms of frequency, this clonotype is medium-sized (0.01 to 0.1%). V is TRBV19 and J is TRBJ2-5; lacking DNA, the TRBD2 call made by TCRdb goes unchecked. The CDR3 contains 13 residues. Germline V gives CDR1 LNHDA, CDR2 SQIVND (reference sequence). CDR3 in amino acids: CASGTRDIETQYF.

This sequence joins TRBV19 and TRBJ2-3; without DNA, the TCRdb call of TRBD1 cannot be checked. Germline V gene lookup returns CDR1 LNHDA and CDR2 SQIVND (reference sequence). The CDR3 sequence is 18 residues long. CDR3 amino acids: CASSLGERAGASTDTQYF.